Below are 22 T cell receptor beta chains sequenced from a single sample in a study of T cells in Graves' hyperthyroidism and ophthalmopathy. Amplification of TCR beta CDR3 regions was performed using RNA transcripts as template. HTBI primers were the set used in a first-round RT-PCR of the TCR CDR3. One entry per CDR3 protein, called by TCRdb with MiXCR from the multiplex PCR reads. The data hold around 580,000 distinct CDR3 sequences, with 16% observed a single time. The sequencing sample was made of blood. The receptors derive from a woman between 18 and 30 years old with Graves' hyperthyroidism.

V gene TRBV14 combines with J gene TRBJ1-2, with D possibly being TRBD1 (6 bases). The germline V gene encodes CDR1 SGHDN and CDR2 FVKESK. V dropped 0 bases and J dropped 4 bases, with 15 bases sitting between them. The CDR3 consists of 16 residues. The CDR3: CASSQDYQGRSYGYTF. The CDR3 coding sequence is TGTGCCAGCAGCCAAGATTACCAGGGGCGCAGCTATGGCTACACCTTC.

J is TRBJ2-3 and V is TRBV2; 13 bases agree with TRBD2. Trimming at V came to 6 bases and at J to 5 bases, leaving 8 bases not matched to a gene. Per the germline V gene, CDR1 is SNHLY and CDR2 is FYNNEI. This CDR3 is 16 amino acids long. The chain's CDR3 is CASRGGTSGEGDTQYF. The CDR3 DNA follows: TGTGCCAGCAGGGGCGGGACTAGCGGGGAAGGAGATACGCAGTATTTT.

The CDR3 here is CASSQGGGPSGNTIYF. CDR3 in DNA: TGCGCCAGCAGCCAAGGAGGGGGACCCTCTGGAAACACCATATATTTT. V is TRBV4-3 and J is TRBJ1-3, with a weak D call TRBD1 (6 bases). Germline V CDR1 and CDR2: LGHNA, YSLEER. V was pared by 1 base and J by 0 bases, with 10 bases between. This CDR3 region has 16 residues.

This clonotype was recorded a few times. An end of the junction differs from the germline gene, which may be a read error. V gene TRBV12-5 combines with J gene TRBJ1-1, with 9 nucleotides matching TRBD1. This CDR3 has 17 amino acids. Germline V CDR1 and CDR2: LGHNT, FRNRAP. Written as DNA, the CDR3 is TGTGTTAGTGGTTTGGGCGGGACAGGGTCCCTGATCTCTGAAGCTTTCTTT. Translation: CVSGLGGTGSLISEAFF.

This clonotype was counted ten times or more. The chain uses TRBV2 and TRBJ2-2, with 10 positions matching TRBD2. CDR3 length equals 15 residues. The V segment lost 8 bases and the J segment 7 bases; nucleotides outside the gene matches: 10. In germline, CDR1 is SNHLY, CDR2 FYNNEI. CDR3: CASGNPSGSIGELFF. CDR3 nucleotide sequence: TGTGCCAGCGGGAACCCTAGCGGGAGTATCGGGGAGCTGTTTTTT.

The V gene is TRBV6-1, the J gene TRBJ1-2, with 7 bases identical to TRBD1. Germline V gene lookup returns CDR1 MNHNS and CDR2 SASEGT. V was pared by 8 bases and J by 0 bases, with 9 bases of the junction left unmatched. The CDR3 contains 15 residues. The CDR3 region has the DNA TGTGCCAGCCATCAGACAGGGACTTCTAACTATGGCTACACCTTC. This gives the protein CASHQTGTSNYGYTF.

This clonotype came up many times. The V call is TRBV27, the J call TRBJ1-2, with D possibly matching TRBD1 (6 bases). The germline V gene encodes CDR1 MNHEY and CDR2 SMNVEV (reference sequence). Trimming stripped 2 bases from V and 4 bases from J, with 14 bases between. This CDR3 has 15 residues. Here the CDR3 DNA reads TGTGCCAGCAGTTTAACGCAGGGGTTTGGCTATGGCTACACCTTC. Translating it yields CASSLTQGFGYGYTF.

A few counts support this clonotype. This chain uses TRBV6-2 or TRBV6-3 with TRBJ2-5, with 10 bases matching TRBD2. Losses at the gene ends were 6 bases for V and 0 bases for J; bases not matched to a gene: 19. This CDR3 has 20 amino acids. CDR1 MNHEY and CDR2 SVGEGT come from the germline V gene. In nucleotides, the CDR3 is TGTGCCAGCAGCCAACTTCGGAGAGGTAGCGGGGGGCTATACCAAGAGACCCAGTACTTC. Protein: CASSQLRRGSGGLYQETQYF.

The DNA of the CDR3 is TGCAGTGCTAGAGCAATAAGCGGGTTATGGAGTACGCAGTATTTT. Translating gives CSARAISGLWSTQYF. The chain has TRBV20-1 and TRBJ2-3; a weak D match, TRBD2 (6 bases). The CDR3 loop spans 15 amino acids. Trimming took 1 base from V and 8 from J, leaving 19 bases between them. Germline CDR1 reads DFQATT; CDR2 reads SNEGSKA (reference sequence).

The chain employs TRBV12-3 or TRBV12-4 and TRBJ2-3, with 12 bases that match TRBD2. CDR3 length equals 13 residues. Trimming at V came to 5 bases and at J to 12 bases, leaving 6 bases not matched to a gene. As DNA, the CDR3 is TGTGCCAGCAGTAGACTAGCGGGAGATAAACAGTATTTT. Protein sequence: CASSRLAGDKQYF.

This clonotype was counted many times. The V and J genes are TRBV7-2 and TRBJ2-3; 8 nucleotides align to TRBD2. Germline-derived CDR1 and CDR2 are SGHTA and FQGNSA. This CDR3 is built from 15 residues. V lost 5 bases and J lost 4; bases outside the gene matches: 8. The DNA of the CDR3 is TGTGCCAGCAGCCGCGGCGCGACTAGCGCAGATACGCAGTATTTT. Amino acid sequence: CASSRGATSADTQYF.

This clonotype was counted many times. The rearrangement links TRBV3-1 to TRBJ2-7; TRBD1 or TRBD2 may be the D gene (5 bases each). Germline CDR1 reads LGHDT; CDR2 reads YNNKEL (reference sequence). V lost 4 bases and J 5 bases, leaving 18 bases between the germline ends. CDR3 length: 15 amino acids. CDR3 bases: TGTGCCAGCAGCCGGGGGACCAGGGCGAATGACGAGCAGTACTTC. Protein sequence: CASSRGTRANDEQYF.

Ten or more counts support this clonotype. V gene TRBV10-3 combines with J gene TRBJ1-2; 7 bases line up with TRBD1. The CDR3 is 17 amino acids. Germline loops: CDR1 ENHRY, CDR2 SYGVKD. V was clipped by 3 bases and J by 3 bases; unmatched bases: 13. Written as DNA, the CDR3 is TGTGCCATCAGTGATGGGGGGACAGTGGATATGGACTATGGCTACACCTTC. Translation gives CAISDGGTVDMDYGYTF.

This clonotype was picked up a small number of times. This may stem from a read error, because a much larger clone lies one nucleotide away. The chain uses TRBV28 and TRBJ2-4; D gene uncertain. Germline values: CDR1 MDHEN, CDR2 SYDVKM. The CDR3 loop spans 16 amino acids. The CDR3 loop reads CAGSLDFGRSKNIQYF. The CDR3 coding sequence is TGTGCCGGCAGTTTAGATTTTGGACGCAGCAAAAACATTCAGTACTTC.

This clonotype appeared many times. The V call is TRBV30, the J call TRBJ1-5; D ambiguous. The CDR3 loop spans 13 amino acids. V shed 3 bases and J shed 1 base, with 7 bases lying between them. Germline CDR1 reads GTSNPN; CDR2 reads SVGIG (reference sequence). CDR3 nucleotides: TGTGCCTGGAGCCCCAACAGCAATCAGCCCCAGCATTTT. Translating gives CAWSPNSNQPQHF.

This clonotype was observed many times. This sequence joins TRBV24-1 and TRBJ2-1; 7 bases are shared with TRBD1. In germline, CDR1 is KGHDR, CDR2 SFDVKD. The length of the CDR3 is 16 residues. With V trimmed by 1 base and J by 3 bases, 5 bases remained unmatched. CDR3 coding DNA: TGTGCCACCAGTGATTTTCGGGCAGGGGGCTACAATGAGCAGTTCTTC. This codes for CATSDFRAGGYNEQFF.

This clonotype was seen many times. The chain employs TRBV20-1 and TRBJ2-7; possibly TRBD1 for D (6 bases). Germline V gene sequence: CDR1 DFQATT, CDR2 SNEGSKA (reference sequence). This CDR3 comprises 13 residues. Trimming cost V 3 bases and J 0 bases, with 9 bases left between them. CDR3 in amino acids: CSASSDSSYEQYF. CDR3 bases: TGCAGTGCTAGTTCGGACAGCTCCTACGAGCAGTACTTC.

This clonotype was seen just once. The germline gene is not matched at one end of the junction; a read error may be the cause. CDR3 in amino acids: CASSTGTSGSTDTRYF. DNA for the CDR3: TGTGCCAGCAGCACCGGGACTAGCGGAAGCACAGATACGCGGTATTTT. V and J are TRBV9 and TRBJ2-3; 11 nucleotides agree with TRBD2. The CDR3 is made up of 16 amino acids. CDR1 is SGDLS, CDR2 YYNGEE, per germline.

This CDR3 is CASSLWGTSGNGEQYF. Written as DNA, the CDR3 is TGCGCCAGCAGCTTGTGGGGGACTAGCGGAAACGGCGAGCAGTACTTC. This chain uses TRBV5-1 with TRBJ2-7; 11 nucleotides align to TRBD2. The CDR3 totals 16 residues. V gave up 1 base and J gave up 6 bases; unmatched junction bases: 9. Germline CDR1 is SGHRS and CDR2 is YFSETQ. Drawing the rest from reference TRBV5-1 and TRBJ2-7, the complete variable domain is KAGVTQTPRYLIKTRGQQVTLSCSPISGHRSVSWYQQTPGQGLQFLFEYFSETQRNKGNFPGRFSGRQFSNSRSEMNVSTLELGDSALYLCASSLWGTSGNGEQYFGPGTRLTVT.

The chain links TRBV6-5 to TRBJ2-7, with a tentative D call TRBD2 (5 bases). The CDR3 runs 14 residues. In germline, CDR1 is MNHEY, CDR2 SVGAGI. V lost 0 bases to trimming and J lost 1 base, with 7 bases between them. CDR3 sequence reads: CASSYSRGSYEQYF. The CDR3 DNA reads as TGTGCCAGCAGTTACTCGAGAGGGTCCTACGAGCAGTACTTC.

This clonotype occurred a few times. J is TRBJ2-3 and V is TRBV14; D gene unclear. This CDR3 is 15 amino acids long. Germline values: CDR1 SGHDN, CDR2 FVKESK. V was trimmed by 0 bases and J by 0 bases, leaving 7 bases between them. The CDR3 here is CASSQEVGSTDTQYF. The CDR3 DNA sequence: TGTGCCAGCAGCCAAGAGGTCGGGAGCACAGATACGCAGTATTTT.

This clonotype was found a few times. This chain links TRBV29-1 with TRBJ1-3, with D unclear. Germline V gives CDR1 SQVTM, CDR2 ANQGSEA. The ends were cut back, 8 bases at V and 0 bases at J, with 14 bases in the middle. The CDR3 has 14 residues. CDR3 region: CSSAAGLSGNTIYF. CDR3 sequence (DNA): TGCAGCTCGGCGGCAGGCCTCTCTGGAAACACCATATATTTT.